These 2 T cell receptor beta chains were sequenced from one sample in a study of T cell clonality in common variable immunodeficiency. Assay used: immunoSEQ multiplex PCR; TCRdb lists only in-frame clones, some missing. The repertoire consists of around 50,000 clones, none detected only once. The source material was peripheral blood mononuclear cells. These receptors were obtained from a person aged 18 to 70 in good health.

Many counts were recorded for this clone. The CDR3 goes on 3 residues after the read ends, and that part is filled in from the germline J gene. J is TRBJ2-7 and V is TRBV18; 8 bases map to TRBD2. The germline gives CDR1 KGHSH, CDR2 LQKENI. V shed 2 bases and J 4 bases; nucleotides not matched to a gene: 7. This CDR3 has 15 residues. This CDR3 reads CASSPFSGKFYEQYF. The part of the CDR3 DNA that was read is TGTGCCAGCTCACCATTTAGCGGGAAATTTTACGAG.

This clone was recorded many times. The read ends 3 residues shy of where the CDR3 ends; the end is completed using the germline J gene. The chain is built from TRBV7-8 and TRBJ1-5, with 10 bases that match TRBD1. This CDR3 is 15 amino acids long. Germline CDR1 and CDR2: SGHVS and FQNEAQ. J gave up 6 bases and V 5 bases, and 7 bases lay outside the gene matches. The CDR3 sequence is CASSRGQGSSQPQHF. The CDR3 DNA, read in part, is TGTGCCAGCAGCCGGGGACAGGGGTCGAGTCAGCCC.